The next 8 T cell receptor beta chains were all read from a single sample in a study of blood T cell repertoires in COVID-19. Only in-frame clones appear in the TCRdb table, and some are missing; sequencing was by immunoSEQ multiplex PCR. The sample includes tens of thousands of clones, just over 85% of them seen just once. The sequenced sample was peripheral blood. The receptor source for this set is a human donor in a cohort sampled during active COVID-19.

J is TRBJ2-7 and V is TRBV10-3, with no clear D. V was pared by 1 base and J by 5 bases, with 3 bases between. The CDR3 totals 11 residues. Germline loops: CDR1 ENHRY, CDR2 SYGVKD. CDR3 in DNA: TGTGCCATCAGTGAGTTAAACGAGCAGTACTTC. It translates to CAISELNEQYF.

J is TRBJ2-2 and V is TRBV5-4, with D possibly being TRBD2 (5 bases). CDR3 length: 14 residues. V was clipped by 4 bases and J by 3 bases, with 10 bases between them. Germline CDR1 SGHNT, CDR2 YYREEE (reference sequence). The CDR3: CASSPDSYTGELFF. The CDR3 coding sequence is TGTGCCAGCAGCCCGGACTCTTACACCGGGGAGCTGTTTTTT.

The CDR3 is CASSQEGTTGGPGTQYF. In DNA, the CDR3 is TGCGCCAGCAGCCAAGAGGGGACAACGGGGGGGCCGGGTACGCAGTATTTT. The V call is TRBV4-3, the J call TRBJ2-3; 8 positions agree with TRBD2. V shed 0 bases and J 8 bases; nucleotides not matched to a gene: 13. This CDR3 region has 17 residues. The germline V gene has CDR1 LGHNA and CDR2 YSLEER.

The CDR3 loop reads CASSLPGQKFTDTQYF. Here the CDR3 DNA reads TGTGCCAGCAGCTTACCGGGACAGAAGTTCACAGATACGCAGTATTTT. The genes are TRBV5-4 and TRBJ2-3; TRBD1 agrees at 7 bases. Germline V gene data show CDR1 as SGHNT and CDR2 as YYREEE (reference sequence). Trimming at V came to 2 bases and at J to 2 bases, leaving 8 bases not matched to a gene. The CDR3 spans 16 residues.

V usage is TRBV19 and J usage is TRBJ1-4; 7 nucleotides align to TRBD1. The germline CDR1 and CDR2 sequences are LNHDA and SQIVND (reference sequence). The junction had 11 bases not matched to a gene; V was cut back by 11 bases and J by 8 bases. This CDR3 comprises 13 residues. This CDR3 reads CAGSGQVGEKLFF. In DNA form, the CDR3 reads TGTGCCGGGTCAGGACAGGTCGGGGAAAAACTGTTTTTT.

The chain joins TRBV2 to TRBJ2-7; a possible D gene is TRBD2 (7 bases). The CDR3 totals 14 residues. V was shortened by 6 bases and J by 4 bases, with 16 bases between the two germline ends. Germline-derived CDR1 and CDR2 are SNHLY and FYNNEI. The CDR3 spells CASSALRGGYEQYF. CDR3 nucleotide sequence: TGTGCCAGCAGCGCCTTGAGGGGGGGATACGAGCAGTACTTC.

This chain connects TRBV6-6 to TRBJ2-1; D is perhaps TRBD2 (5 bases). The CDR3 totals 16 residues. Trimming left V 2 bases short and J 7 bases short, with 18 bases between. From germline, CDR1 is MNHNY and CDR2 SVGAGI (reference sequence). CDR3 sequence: CASSYETLAFTNEQFF. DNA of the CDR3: TGTGCCAGCAGTTACGAAACTTTAGCGTTTACTAATGAGCAGTTCTTC.

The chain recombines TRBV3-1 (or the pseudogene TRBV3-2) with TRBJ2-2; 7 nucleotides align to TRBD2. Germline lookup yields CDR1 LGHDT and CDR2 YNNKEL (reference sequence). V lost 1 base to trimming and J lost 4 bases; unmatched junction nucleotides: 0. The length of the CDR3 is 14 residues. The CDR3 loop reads CASSQAGGTGELFF. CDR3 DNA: TGTGCCAGCAGCCAAGCGGGAGGCACCGGGGAGCTGTTTTTT.